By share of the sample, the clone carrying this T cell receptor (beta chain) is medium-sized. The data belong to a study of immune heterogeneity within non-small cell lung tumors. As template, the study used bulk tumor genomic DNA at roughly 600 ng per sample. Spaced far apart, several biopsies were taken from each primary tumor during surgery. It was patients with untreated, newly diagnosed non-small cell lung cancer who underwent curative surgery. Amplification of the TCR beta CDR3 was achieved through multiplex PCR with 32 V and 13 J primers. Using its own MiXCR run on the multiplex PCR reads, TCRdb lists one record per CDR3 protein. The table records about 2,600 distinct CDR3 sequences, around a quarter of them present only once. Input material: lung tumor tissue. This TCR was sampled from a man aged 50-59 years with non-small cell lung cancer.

The CDR3 protein is CASSNSNQPQHF. The CDR3 nucleotides are TGTGCCAGCAGTAATAGCAATCAGCCCCAGCATTTT. This rearrangement joins TRBV7-8 to TRBJ1-5; D remains ambiguous. CDR1 and CDR2 from the germline V gene are SGHVS and FQNEAQ. The CDR3 consists of 12 residues. Trimming shortened V by 6 bases and J by 0 bases, and 3 bases separated the two germline ends.